This T cell receptor beta chain comes out of a study of CD8 T cells in ankylosing spondylitis. The CDR3 runs to 16 residues. Trimming stripped 4 bases from V and 0 bases from J, with 16 bases between. Germline V lookup: CDR1 SGHVS, CDR2 FNYEAQ. TCRdb reanalysed the 5' RACE reads using MiXCR and keeps one entry per CDR3 protein. Among 290,000 or so distinct CDR3 sequences listed, around 20% were seen once. The source is a female donor with ankylosing spondylitis or in good health (not recorded which). This rearrangement joins TRBV7-6 to TRBJ2-7; D could derive from TRBD1 or TRBD2 (5 bases each). Sample: blood, either unsorted or a sorted T cell fraction (not recorded which). The CDR3 loop is CASSSLQGTASYEQYF. In DNA, the CDR3 is TGTGCCAGCAGCTCTCTCCAAGGGACGGCCTCCTACGAGCAGTACTTC.